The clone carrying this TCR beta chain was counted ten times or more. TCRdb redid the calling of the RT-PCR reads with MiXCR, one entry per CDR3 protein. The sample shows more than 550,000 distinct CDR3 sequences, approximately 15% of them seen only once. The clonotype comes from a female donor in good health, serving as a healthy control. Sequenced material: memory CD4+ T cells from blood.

DNA for the CDR3: TGTGCCATCAAGTCAGGACAAAGCACAGATACGCAGTATTTT. As protein: CAIKSGQSTDTQYF. The rearrangement links TRBV10-3 to TRBJ2-3, with D maybe TRBD1 (5 bases). Germline V gives CDR1 ENHRY, CDR2 SYGVKD. Trimming removed 7 bases from V and 0 bases from J, with 11 bases in between. The CDR3 has 14 residues.